This is a list of T cell receptor beta chains from one sample in a study of post-analysis software for immune sequencing data. TCRdb re-called the PCR reads with MiXCR, one entry per CDR3 protein. The table has 700,000 to 800,000 distinct CDR3 sequences, roughly 29% seen once. The sequencing sample was made of blood. The origin of the receptors is a girl aged 10-17 years with multiple sclerosis. Both conserved end residues are part of each CDR3. The D gene is left open where the match is weak. Expanded clones get a size class; other rows say once, few or many, or leave the size out.

clone_size: few
v_call: TRBV6-4
j_call: TRBJ2-3
d_call: TRBD1
cdr3_aa: CASSRRTGADTQYF
cdr3_nt: TGTGCCAGCAGTCGACGGACAGGGGCAGATACGCAGTATTTT

clone_size: -
v_call: TRBV20-1
j_call: TRBJ2-2
d_call: TRBD2
cdr3_aa: CSARLAGPNTGELFF
cdr3_nt: TGCAGTGCTAGACTAGCGGGGCCAAACACCGGGGAGCTGTTTTTT

clone_size: -
v_call: TRBV5-1
j_call: TRBJ1-2
d_call: TRBD1
cdr3_aa: CASSLIGQGSDYGYTF
cdr3_nt: TGCGCCAGCAGCTTGATTGGACAGGGATCCGACTATGGCTACACCTTC

clone_size: few
v_call: TRBV7-9
j_call: TRBJ2-3
d_call: -
cdr3_aa: CASSPRQPGTDTQYF
cdr3_nt: TGTGCCAGCAGCCCCCGACAGCCTGGCACAGATACGCAGTATTTT

clone_size: -
v_call: TRBV20-1
j_call: TRBJ1-4
d_call: TRBD1
cdr3_aa: CSAPFSQGEKLFF
cdr3_nt: TGCAGTGCTCCGTTCTCACAGGGGGAAAAACTGTTTTTT

clone_size: -
v_call: TRBV20-1
j_call: TRBJ1-2
d_call: TRBD1
cdr3_aa: CSAPRDRGNGYTF
cdr3_nt: TGCAGTGCTCCCCGGGACAGGGGCAATGGCTACACCTTC

clone_size: few
v_call: TRBV7-2
j_call: TRBJ2-2
d_call: -
cdr3_aa: CASSLVVWTGELFF
cdr3_nt: TGTGCCAGCAGCTTAGTTGTTTGGACCGGGGAGCTGTTTTTT

clone_size: few
v_call: TRBV3-1
j_call: TRBJ2-3
d_call: -
cdr3_aa: CASSQDRLSNRRDTQYF
cdr3_nt: TGTGCCAGCAGCCAAGATCGGTTATCGAACAGGAGAGATACGCAGTATTTT

clone_size: -
v_call: TRBV5-1
j_call: TRBJ2-2
d_call: TRBD1
cdr3_aa: CASSVQGDLNTGELFF
cdr3_nt: TGCGCCAGCAGTGTGCAGGGGGACCTTAACACCGGGGAGCTGTTTTTT

clone_size: -
v_call: TRBV5-1
j_call: TRBJ1-4
d_call: -
cdr3_aa: CASSQTGKANEKLFF
cdr3_nt: TGCGCCAGCAGCCAAACAGGGAAGGCTAATGAAAAACTGTTTTTT

clone_size: many
v_call: TRBV5-5
j_call: TRBJ2-1
d_call: -
cdr3_aa: CASSRMGYNEQFF
cdr3_nt: TGTGCCAGCAGCCGGATGGGATACAATGAGCAGTTCTTC

clone_size: many
v_call: TRBV5-1
j_call: TRBJ2-1
d_call: -
cdr3_aa: CASSFNNEQFF
cdr3_nt: TGTGCCAGCAGCTTTAACAATGAGCAGTTCTTC

clone_size: -
v_call: TRBV5-5
j_call: TRBJ2-1
d_call: -
cdr3_aa: CASSFPSYEQFF
cdr3_nt: TGTGCCAGCAGCTTTCCTAGCTACGAGCAGTTCTTC

clone_size: -
v_call: TRBV7-2
j_call: TRBJ2-1
d_call: TRBD2
cdr3_aa: CASSLGGRGGEQFF
cdr3_nt: TGTGCCAGCAGCTTAGGTGGGAGGGGCGGGGAGCAGTTCTTC

clone_size: -
v_call: TRBV24-1
j_call: TRBJ2-1
d_call: TRBD2
cdr3_aa: CATSTSGRNEQFF
cdr3_nt: TGTGCCACTTCGACTAGCGGGCGGAATGAGCAGTTCTTC

clone_size: -
v_call: TRBV9
j_call: TRBJ1-2
d_call: -
cdr3_aa: CASSAPWGYTF
cdr3_nt: TGTGCCAGCAGCGCCCCATGGGGCTACACCTTC

clone_size: -
v_call: TRBV29-1
j_call: TRBJ2-5
d_call: -
cdr3_aa: CAIGDETQYF
cdr3_nt: TGCGCGATTGGTGATGAGACCCAGTACTTC

clone_size: -
v_call: TRBV7-2
j_call: TRBJ1-5
d_call: -
cdr3_aa: CASSLSVSSNQPQHF
cdr3_nt: TGTGCCAGCAGCTTATCGGTTTCTAGCAATCAGCCCCAGCATTTT

clone_size: -
v_call: TRBV24-1
j_call: TRBJ2-3
d_call: -
cdr3_aa: CATSDSAGRVADTQYF
cdr3_nt: TGTGCCACCAGTGATTCGGCGGGAAGGGTTGCAGATACGCAGTATTTT

clone_size: -
v_call: TRBV18
j_call: TRBJ2-1
d_call: TRBD2
cdr3_aa: CASSPSRPSGRYNEQFF
cdr3_nt: TGTGCCAGCTCACCGAGTAGGCCTAGCGGGAGATACAATGAGCAGTTCTTC

clone_size: few
v_call: TRBV29-1
j_call: TRBJ2-7
d_call: -
cdr3_aa: CSVEVRGSTYEQYF
cdr3_nt: TGCAGCGTTGAAGTAAGGGGATCAACCTACGAGCAGTACTTC

clone_size: -
v_call: TRBV7-2
j_call: TRBJ2-7
d_call: TRBD1
cdr3_aa: CASSPDRVRHEQYF
cdr3_nt: TGTGCCAGCAGCCCTGACAGGGTACGACACGAGCAGTACTTC

clone_size: few
v_call: TRBV6-1
j_call: TRBJ2-1
d_call: -
cdr3_aa: CATYLKSIKTRLSYNEQFF
cdr3_nt: TGTGCCACCTATCTTAAATCTATCAAAACACGTCTCAGCTACAATGAGCAGTTCTTC

clone_size: -
v_call: TRBV2
j_call: TRBJ2-3
d_call: -
cdr3_aa: CASSETADTQYF
cdr3_nt: TGTGCCAGCAGTGAAACCGCAGATACGCAGTATTTT

clone_size: few
v_call: TRBV28
j_call: TRBJ2-1
d_call: TRBD1
cdr3_aa: CASRRGGLSSYNEQFF
cdr3_nt: TGTGCCAGCAGACGAGGGGGCCTAAGCTCCTACAATGAGCAGTTCTTC

clone_size: -
v_call: TRBV6-5
j_call: TRBJ2-7
d_call: TRBD1
cdr3_aa: CASSHRGSHEQYF
cdr3_nt: TGTGCCAGCAGCCACAGGGGTTCTCACGAGCAGTACTTC

clone_size: -
v_call: TRBV20-1
j_call: TRBJ2-7
d_call: -
cdr3_aa: CSATGEVYEQYF
cdr3_nt: TGCAGTGCCACAGGTGAAGTTTACGAGCAGTACTTC

clone_size: few
v_call: TRBV5-1
j_call: TRBJ2-3
d_call: -
cdr3_aa: CASSGGFRTDTQYF
cdr3_nt: TGCGCCAGCAGCGGGGGATTCAGGACAGATACGCAGTATTTT

clone_size: -
v_call: TRBV12-3/TRBV12-4
j_call: TRBJ1-4
d_call: TRBD1
cdr3_aa: CASSFRTGRGEKLFF
cdr3_nt: TGTGCCAGCAGTTTCCGGACAGGACGGGGAGAAAAACTGTTTTTT

clone_size: -
v_call: TRBV6-5
j_call: TRBJ1-3
d_call: -
cdr3_aa: CVSSYSSGVGNTIYF
cdr3_nt: TGTGTCAGCAGTTACTCGAGCGGGGTTGGAAACACCATATATTTT

clone_size: few
v_call: TRBV9
j_call: TRBJ1-1
d_call: -
cdr3_aa: CASSVGPTPTEAFF
cdr3_nt: TGTGCCAGCAGCGTAGGACCCACCCCCACTGAAGCTTTCTTT

clone_size: -
v_call: TRBV29-1
j_call: TRBJ2-7
d_call: TRBD2
cdr3_aa: CSVESLAGHNEQYF
cdr3_nt: TGCAGCGTTGAATCACTAGCGGGCCACAATGAGCAGTACTTC

clone_size: few
v_call: TRBV20-1
j_call: TRBJ1-3
d_call: -
cdr3_aa: CSAQPRDPGSGNTIYF
cdr3_nt: TGCAGTGCGCAACCCCGGGACCCAGGCTCTGGAAACACCATATATTTT

clone_size: once
v_call: TRBV20-1
j_call: TRBJ1-1
d_call: -
cdr3_aa: CSARPFANTEAFF
cdr3_nt: TGCAGTGCTCGCCCATTTGCGAACACCGAAGCTTTCTTT

clone_size: -
v_call: TRBV10-3
j_call: TRBJ2-7
d_call: TRBD1
cdr3_aa: CAISERGQGPYEQYF
cdr3_nt: TGTGCCATCAGTGAACGGGGACAGGGGCCCTACGAGCAGTACTTC

clone_size: few
v_call: TRBV11-2
j_call: TRBJ2-3
d_call: TRBD2
cdr3_aa: CASRGGVWVADTQYF
cdr3_nt: TGTGCCAGCAGGGGGGGGGTATGGGTCGCAGATACGCAGTATTTT

clone_size: -
v_call: TRBV12-3/TRBV12-4
j_call: TRBJ1-1
d_call: -
cdr3_aa: CASLNRLNTEAFF
cdr3_nt: TGTGCCAGCCTAAATCGGTTGAACACTGAAGCTTTCTTT

clone_size: few
v_call: TRBV5-6
j_call: TRBJ2-5
d_call: TRBD1
cdr3_aa: CASNKDRGYRQETQYF
cdr3_nt: TGTGCCAGCAACAAAGACAGGGGGTACCGCCAAGAGACCCAGTACTTC

clone_size: -
v_call: TRBV7-6
j_call: TRBJ1-4
d_call: -
cdr3_aa: CASSPTTRSDEKLFF
cdr3_nt: TGTGCCAGCAGCCCCACGACGCGGTCGGACGAAAAACTGTTTTTT

clone_size: few
v_call: TRBV20-1
j_call: TRBJ1-1
d_call: -
cdr3_aa: CSAPDQTTEAFF
cdr3_nt: TGCAGTGCTCCCGACCAGACCACTGAAGCTTTCTTT

clone_size: -
v_call: TRBV24-1
j_call: TRBJ1-2
d_call: -
cdr3_aa: CATSDLARNYGYTF
cdr3_nt: TGTGCCACCAGTGATTTGGCACGAAACTATGGCTACACCTTC

clone_size: few
v_call: TRBV10-3
j_call: TRBJ2-5
d_call: TRBD1
cdr3_aa: CAISSGQVQETQYF
cdr3_nt: TGTGCCATCAGTTCCGGACAGGTCCAAGAGACCCAGTACTTC

clone_size: few
v_call: TRBV29-1
j_call: TRBJ2-7
d_call: TRBD1
cdr3_aa: CSGRQGTEQYF
cdr3_nt: TGCAGCGGTCGACAGGGAACCGAGCAGTACTTC

clone_size: once
v_call: TRBV4-2
j_call: TRBJ1-4
d_call: -
cdr3_aa: CANSQDGGAEKLFF
cdr3_nt: TGTGCCAACAGCCAAGATGGGGGAGCCGAAAAACTGTTTTTT

clone_size: -
v_call: TRBV6-5
j_call: TRBJ2-7
d_call: TRBD2
cdr3_aa: CASRPSGGGSYEQYF
cdr3_nt: TGTGCCAGCAGGCCTAGCGGGGGTGGGTCCTACGAGCAGTACTTC

clone_size: few
v_call: TRBV2
j_call: TRBJ1-1
d_call: -
cdr3_aa: CASTTRGGRTEAFF
cdr3_nt: TGTGCCAGCACCACCAGGGGCGGACGGACTGAAGCTTTCTTT

clone_size: -
v_call: TRBV27
j_call: TRBJ2-7
d_call: TRBD1
cdr3_aa: CASSPGQGRSHEQYF
cdr3_nt: TGTGCCAGCAGCCCGGGACAGGGAAGGTCCCACGAGCAGTACTTC

clone_size: -
v_call: TRBV25-1
j_call: TRBJ2-7
d_call: -
cdr3_aa: CASASSYEQYF
cdr3_nt: TGTGCCAGCGCTTCCTCCTACGAGCAGTACTTC

clone_size: -
v_call: TRBV7-2
j_call: TRBJ2-7
d_call: TRBD2
cdr3_aa: CASSLGFTSGSGEQYF
cdr3_nt: TGTGCCAGCAGCTTAGGCTTCACTAGCGGGAGTGGCGAGCAGTACTTC

clone_size: -
v_call: TRBV5-1
j_call: TRBJ2-1
d_call: TRBD2
cdr3_aa: CASSRLAGEGEQFF
cdr3_nt: TGCGCCAGCAGCCGGCTAGCGGGAGAAGGTGAGCAGTTCTTC

clone_size: -
v_call: TRBV9
j_call: TRBJ1-6
d_call: TRBD1
cdr3_aa: CASSDRGGNSPLHF
cdr3_nt: TGTGCCAGCAGCGACAGGGGTGGGAATTCACCCCTCCACTTT

clone_size: -
v_call: TRBV28
j_call: TRBJ1-4
d_call: -
cdr3_aa: CASSLGPILREKLFF
cdr3_nt: TGTGCCAGCAGTTTGGGCCCTATCCTTCGAGAAAAACTGTTTTTT

clone_size: -
v_call: TRBV6-6
j_call: TRBJ2-7
d_call: -
cdr3_aa: CASSYFGDYEQYF
cdr3_nt: TGTGCCAGCAGTTACTTCGGGGACTACGAGCAGTACTTC

clone_size: few
v_call: TRBV5-1
j_call: TRBJ2-1
d_call: TRBD2
cdr3_aa: CASSLAVAGLNEQFF
cdr3_nt: TGCGCCAGCAGCTTGGCGGTAGCGGGCCTCAATGAGCAGTTCTTC

clone_size: few
v_call: TRBV27
j_call: TRBJ1-1
d_call: TRBD1
cdr3_aa: CASSRYRQGGETEAFF
cdr3_nt: TGTGCCAGCAGTCGATACCGACAGGGAGGGGAGACTGAAGCTTTCTTT

clone_size: once
v_call: TRBV29-1
j_call: TRBJ2-1
d_call: -
cdr3_aa: CSGTGYNEQFF
cdr3_nt: TGCAGCGGCACAGGGTACAATGAGCAGTTCTTC